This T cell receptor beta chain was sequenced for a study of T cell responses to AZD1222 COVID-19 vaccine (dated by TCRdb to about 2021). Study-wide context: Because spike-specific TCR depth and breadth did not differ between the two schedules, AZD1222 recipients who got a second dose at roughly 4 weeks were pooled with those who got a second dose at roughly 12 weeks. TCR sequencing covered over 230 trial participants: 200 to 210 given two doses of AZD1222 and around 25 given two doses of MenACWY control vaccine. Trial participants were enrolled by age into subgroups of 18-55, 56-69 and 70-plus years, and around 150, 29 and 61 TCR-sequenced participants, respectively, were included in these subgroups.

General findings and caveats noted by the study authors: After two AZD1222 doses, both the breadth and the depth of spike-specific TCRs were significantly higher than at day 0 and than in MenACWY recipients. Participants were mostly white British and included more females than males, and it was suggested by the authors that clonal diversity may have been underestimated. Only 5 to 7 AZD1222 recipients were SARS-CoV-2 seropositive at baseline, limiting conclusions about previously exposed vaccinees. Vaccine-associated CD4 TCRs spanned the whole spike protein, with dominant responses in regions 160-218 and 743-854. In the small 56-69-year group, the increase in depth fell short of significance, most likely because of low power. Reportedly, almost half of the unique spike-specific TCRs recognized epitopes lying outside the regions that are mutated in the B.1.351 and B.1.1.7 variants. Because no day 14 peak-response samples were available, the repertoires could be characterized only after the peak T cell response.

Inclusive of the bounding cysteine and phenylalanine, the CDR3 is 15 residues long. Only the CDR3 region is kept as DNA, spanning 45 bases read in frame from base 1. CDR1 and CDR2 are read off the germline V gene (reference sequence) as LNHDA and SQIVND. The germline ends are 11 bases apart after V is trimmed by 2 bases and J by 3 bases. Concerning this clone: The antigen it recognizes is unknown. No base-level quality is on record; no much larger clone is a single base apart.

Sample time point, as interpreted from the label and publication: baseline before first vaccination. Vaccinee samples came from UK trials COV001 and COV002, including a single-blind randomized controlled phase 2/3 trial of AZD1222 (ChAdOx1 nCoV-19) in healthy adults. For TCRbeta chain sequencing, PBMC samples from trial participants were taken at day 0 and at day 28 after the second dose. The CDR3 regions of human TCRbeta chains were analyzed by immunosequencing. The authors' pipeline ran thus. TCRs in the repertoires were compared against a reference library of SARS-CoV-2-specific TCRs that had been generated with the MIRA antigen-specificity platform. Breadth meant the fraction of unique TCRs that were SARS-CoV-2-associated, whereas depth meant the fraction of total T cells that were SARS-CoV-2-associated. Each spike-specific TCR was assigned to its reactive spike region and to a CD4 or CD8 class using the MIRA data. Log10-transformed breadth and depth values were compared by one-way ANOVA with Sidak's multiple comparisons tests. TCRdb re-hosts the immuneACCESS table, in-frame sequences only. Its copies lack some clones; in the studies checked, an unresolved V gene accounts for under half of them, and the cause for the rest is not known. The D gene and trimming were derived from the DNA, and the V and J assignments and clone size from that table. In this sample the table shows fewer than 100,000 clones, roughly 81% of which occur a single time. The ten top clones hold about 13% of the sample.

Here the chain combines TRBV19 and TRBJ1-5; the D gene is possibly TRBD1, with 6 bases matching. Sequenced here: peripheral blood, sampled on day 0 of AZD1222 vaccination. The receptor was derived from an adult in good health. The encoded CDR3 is CASSIFGQSNQPQHF. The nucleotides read TGTGCCAGTAGTATATTCGGACAGTCCAATCAGCCCCAGCATTTT.